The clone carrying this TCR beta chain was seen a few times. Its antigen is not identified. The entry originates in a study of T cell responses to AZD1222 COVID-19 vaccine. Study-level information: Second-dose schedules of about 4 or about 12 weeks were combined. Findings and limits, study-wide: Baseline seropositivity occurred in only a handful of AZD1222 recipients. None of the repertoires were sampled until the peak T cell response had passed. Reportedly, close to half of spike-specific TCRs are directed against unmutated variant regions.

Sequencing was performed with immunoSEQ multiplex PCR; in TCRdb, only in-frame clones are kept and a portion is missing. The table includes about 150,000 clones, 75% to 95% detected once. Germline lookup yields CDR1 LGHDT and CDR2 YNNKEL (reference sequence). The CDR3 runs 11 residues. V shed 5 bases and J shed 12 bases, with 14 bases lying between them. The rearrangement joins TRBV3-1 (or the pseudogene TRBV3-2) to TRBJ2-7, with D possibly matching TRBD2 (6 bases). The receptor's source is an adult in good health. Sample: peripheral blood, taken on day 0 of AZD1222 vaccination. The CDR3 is CASSGRLVLYF. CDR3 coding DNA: TGTGCCAGCAGCGGAAGACTAGTCCTGTACTTC.